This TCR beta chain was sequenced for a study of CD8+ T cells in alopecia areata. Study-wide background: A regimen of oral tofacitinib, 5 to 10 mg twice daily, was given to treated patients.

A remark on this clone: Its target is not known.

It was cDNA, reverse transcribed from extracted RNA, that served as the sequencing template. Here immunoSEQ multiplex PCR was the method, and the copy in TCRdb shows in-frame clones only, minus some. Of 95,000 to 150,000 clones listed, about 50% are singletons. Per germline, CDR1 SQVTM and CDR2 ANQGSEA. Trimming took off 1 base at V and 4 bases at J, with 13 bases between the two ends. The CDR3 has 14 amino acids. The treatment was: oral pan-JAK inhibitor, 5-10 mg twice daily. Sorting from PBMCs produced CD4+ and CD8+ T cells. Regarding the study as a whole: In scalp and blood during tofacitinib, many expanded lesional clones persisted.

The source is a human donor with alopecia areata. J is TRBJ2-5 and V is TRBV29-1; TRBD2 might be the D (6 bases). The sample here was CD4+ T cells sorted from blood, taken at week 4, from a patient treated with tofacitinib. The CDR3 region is CSVEGRLGGETQYF. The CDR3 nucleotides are TGCAGCGTTGAAGGGAGACTAGGCGGAGAGACCCAGTACTTC.